This section outlines one T cell receptor (beta chain) sequence together with its context. The specificity of this receptor is unknown. Per-base quality was not reported, and no clone a single base away is much larger than it. The sample is drawn from a study of Ad26.COV2.S vaccination and SARS-CoV-2 variants (dated by TCRdb to the early 2020s). With regard to the full study: Donors in the vaccine arm were drawn from COV1001, a multicentre, randomized, double-blind, placebo-controlled phase I-IIa trial testing Ad26.COV2.S in healthy adults. A total of around 32 samples were included in the TCR-sequenced set, comprising around 19 Ad26.COV2.S vaccine recipients, 5 placebo recipients and 8 SARS-CoV-2 convalescent individuals. Sequencing of the TCRbeta repertoire served to evaluate the specificity and breadth of SARS-CoV-2-reactive T cell receptors following Ad26.COV2.S vaccination. Ad26.COV2.S was administered intramuscularly at 5 x 10^10 or 1 x 10^11 viral particles, either as a single shot or as two shots given 56 days apart. Trial participants were randomized into five groups of five: low-dose or high-dose Ad26.COV2.S given once or twice, or placebo on both occasions. Investigators did not know the trial group allocation while performing experiments and assessing outcomes. What the research found in general, with its limitations: The authors noted that the TCR breadth and depth analyses may have underestimated total T cell responses. Comparable non-spike TCR breadth was observed between vaccine and placebo recipients, consistent with only spike being contained in the vaccine. The study was not powered for comparison of responses between vaccine doses or regimens. After vaccination, substantial breadth of spike-specific CD8+ and CD4+ T cell responses was reported. Ad26.COV2.S recipients had higher spike-specific TCR breadth than placebo recipients (P = 0.0014).

The sample's treatment or condition label, decoded: around 19 received Ad26.COV2.S at low or high dose, single or two shots; about 5 received placebo; per-sample allocation not given. For vaccine and placebo recipients, the sequenced repertoires came from samples collected on day 63 after the first injection. Between 29 July and 7 August 2020, Cohort 1b enrolled about two dozen adults aged 18-55 years at one site in Boston, USA. Ad26.COV2.S was a replication-incompetent adenovirus type 26 vector expressing a prefusion-stabilized SARS-CoV-2 spike protein from the original Wuhan strain. The immunoSEQ Assay was used to sequence TCRbeta CDR3 regions. After extraction, genomic DNA underwent amplification by bias-controlled multiplex PCR, followed by high-throughput sequencing. In the authors' own workflow: To quantify the absolute abundance of every unique TCRbeta CDR3 region, sequences were collapsed and filtered. T cell fraction was estimated by normalizing TCRbeta template counts to usable DNA, which was measured by amplifying reference genes present in all nucleated cells. Repertoire TCRs were annotated as SARS-CoV-2-specific by exact matching of V gene, CDR3 amino acid sequence and J gene to a known reactive TCR set. The reference SARS-CoV-2 TCR set came from MIRA and was filtered for enrichment in COVID-19-positive ImmuneCODE repertoires, removing public or cross-reactive TCRs. Based on the MIRA antigens, annotated TCRs were further analysed at the level of specific ORF or position within ORF. Breadth was defined as the number of annotated unique rearrangements divided by the total number of unique productive rearrangements, and depth was defined as the summed frequency of the annotated unique rearrangements. TCR breadth was compared between groups using two-sided Wilcoxon rank-sum tests. As stored in TCRdb, this immuneACCESS dataset retains in-frame rearrangements with V and J assigned. A fraction of the clones does not appear; measured against another copy, unresolved V genes explain less than half of the discrepancy, and the remainder lacks a known reason. V, J and clone size are those of that table, while D and trimming were read from the DNA. This sample holds 510,000 or so clones; around 88% were observed only once. Of the sample, roughly 12% is held by the ten largest clones.

Germline trimming amounts to 5 bases on V and 5 bases on J, with 20 as the count of junction bases outside the gene matches. The CDR3 covers 18 residues, taking in both the cysteine and the phenylalanine. Only the CDR3 DNA stays, 54 bases, in frame from base 1. Looking up the germline V gene yields CDR1 SGHAT and CDR2 FQNNGV. This specimen was peripheral blood, taken in a trial of Ad26.COV2.S vaccine versus placebo. This sequence was found in a person between 18 and 59 years old who received the Ad26.COV2.S COVID-19 vaccine or a placebo. Rearrangement joined TRBV11-2 to TRBJ2-5; TRBD2 aligns with 7 central bases. The CDR3 region has the sequence CASSRGALGSGFSETQYF. The nucleotide sequence is given as TGTGCCAGCAGCCGCGGGGCCCTTGGTAGCGGGTTCTCGGAGACCCAGTACTTC.